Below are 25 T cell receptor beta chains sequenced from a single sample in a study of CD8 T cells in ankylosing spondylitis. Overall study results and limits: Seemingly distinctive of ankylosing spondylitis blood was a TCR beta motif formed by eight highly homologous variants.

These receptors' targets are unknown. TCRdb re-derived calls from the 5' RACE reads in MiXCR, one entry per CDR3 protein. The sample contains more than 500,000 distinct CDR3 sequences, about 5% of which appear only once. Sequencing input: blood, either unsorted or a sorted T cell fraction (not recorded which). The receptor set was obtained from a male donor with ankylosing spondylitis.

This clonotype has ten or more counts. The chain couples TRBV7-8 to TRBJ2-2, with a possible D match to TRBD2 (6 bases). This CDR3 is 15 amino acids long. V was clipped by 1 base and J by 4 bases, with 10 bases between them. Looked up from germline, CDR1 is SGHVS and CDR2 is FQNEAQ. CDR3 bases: TGTGCCAGCAGCTTAGATTCCGGGGGCACCGGGGAGCTGTTTTTT. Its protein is CASSLDSGGTGELFF.

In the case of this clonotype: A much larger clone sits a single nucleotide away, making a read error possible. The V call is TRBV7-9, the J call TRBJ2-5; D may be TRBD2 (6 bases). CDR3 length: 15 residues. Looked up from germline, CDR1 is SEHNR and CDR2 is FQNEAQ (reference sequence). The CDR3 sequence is CASSSKGTLQEAQYF. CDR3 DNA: TGTGCCAGCAGCTCAAAGGGGACTCTGCAAGAGGCCCAGTACTTC.

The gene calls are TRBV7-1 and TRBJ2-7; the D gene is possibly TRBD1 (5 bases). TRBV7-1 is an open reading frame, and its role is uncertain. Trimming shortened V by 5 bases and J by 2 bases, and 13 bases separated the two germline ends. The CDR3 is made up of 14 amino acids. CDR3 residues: CASSQRLGPYEQYF. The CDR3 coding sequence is TGTGCCAGCAGCCAGCGATTGGGGCCCTACGAGCAGTACTTC.

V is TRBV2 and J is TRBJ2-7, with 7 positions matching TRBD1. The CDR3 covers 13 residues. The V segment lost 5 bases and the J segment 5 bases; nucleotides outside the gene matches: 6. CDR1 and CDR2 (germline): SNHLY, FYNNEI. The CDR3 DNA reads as TGTGCCAGCAGTTGGGGCAGGGGGAACGAGCAGTACTTC. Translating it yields CASSWGRGNEQYF.

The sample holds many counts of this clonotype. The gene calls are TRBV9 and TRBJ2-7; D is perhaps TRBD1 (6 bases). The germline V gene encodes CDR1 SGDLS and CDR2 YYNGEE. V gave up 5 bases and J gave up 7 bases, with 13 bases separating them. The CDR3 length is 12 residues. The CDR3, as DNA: TGTGCCAGCAGGGGCAATCAGGGGGAGCAGTACTTC. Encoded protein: CASRGNQGEQYF.

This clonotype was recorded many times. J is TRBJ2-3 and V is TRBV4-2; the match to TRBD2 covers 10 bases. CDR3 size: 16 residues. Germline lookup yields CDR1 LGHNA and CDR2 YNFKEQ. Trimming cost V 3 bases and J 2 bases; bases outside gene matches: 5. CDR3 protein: CASSHNLAGATDTQYF. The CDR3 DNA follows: TGTGCCAGCAGCCACAACCTAGCGGGGGCCACAGATACGCAGTATTTT.

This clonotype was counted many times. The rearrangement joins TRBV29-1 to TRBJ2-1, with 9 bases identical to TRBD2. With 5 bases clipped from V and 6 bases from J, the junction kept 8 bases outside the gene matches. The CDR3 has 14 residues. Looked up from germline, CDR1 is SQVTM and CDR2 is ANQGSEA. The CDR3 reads CSVSGRPNSNEQFF. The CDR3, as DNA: TGCAGCGTTAGCGGGAGGCCAAACAGCAATGAGCAGTTCTTC.

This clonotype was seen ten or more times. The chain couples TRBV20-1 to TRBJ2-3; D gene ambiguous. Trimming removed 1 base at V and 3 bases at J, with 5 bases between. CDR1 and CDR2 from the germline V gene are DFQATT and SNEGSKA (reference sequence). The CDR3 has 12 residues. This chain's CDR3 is CSARVGTDTQYF. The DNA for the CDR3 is TGCAGTGCTAGAGTGGGGACAGATACGCAGTATTTT.

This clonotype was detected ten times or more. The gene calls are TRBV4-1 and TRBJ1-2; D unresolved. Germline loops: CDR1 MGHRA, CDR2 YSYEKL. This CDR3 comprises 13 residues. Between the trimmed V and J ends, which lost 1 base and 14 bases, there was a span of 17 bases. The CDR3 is CASSQAWGDGWTF. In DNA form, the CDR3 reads TGCGCCAGCAGCCAAGCGTGGGGAGATGGGTGGACCTTC.

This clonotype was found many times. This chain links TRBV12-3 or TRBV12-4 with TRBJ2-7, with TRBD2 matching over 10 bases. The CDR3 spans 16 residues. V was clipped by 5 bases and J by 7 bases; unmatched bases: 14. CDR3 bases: TGTGCCAGCAGTCGGGCGAGCGGGAGGGCTTCGGAGGAGCAGTACTTC. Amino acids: CASSRASGRASEEQYF.

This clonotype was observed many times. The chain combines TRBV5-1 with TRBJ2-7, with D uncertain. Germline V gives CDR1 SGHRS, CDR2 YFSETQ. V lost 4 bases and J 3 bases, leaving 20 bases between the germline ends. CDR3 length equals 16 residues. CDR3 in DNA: TGCGCCAGCAGCCCAGGTGCAGCCAGCCGAGTCTACGAGCAGTACTTC. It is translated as CASSPGAASRVYEQYF.

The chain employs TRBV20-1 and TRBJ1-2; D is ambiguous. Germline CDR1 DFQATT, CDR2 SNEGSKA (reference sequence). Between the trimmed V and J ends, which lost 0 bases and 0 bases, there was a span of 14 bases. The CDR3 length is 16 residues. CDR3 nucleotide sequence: TGCAGTGCTAGAGATCGGAAGGAACGAGCTAACTATGGCTACACCTTC. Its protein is CSARDRKERANYGYTF.

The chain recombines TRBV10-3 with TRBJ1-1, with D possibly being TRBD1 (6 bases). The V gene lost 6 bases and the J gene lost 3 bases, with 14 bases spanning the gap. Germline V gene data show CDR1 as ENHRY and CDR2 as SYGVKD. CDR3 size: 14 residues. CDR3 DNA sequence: TGTGCCATCAGCGTATTACAGGGAGACACTGAAGCTTTCTTT. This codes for CAISVLQGDTEAFF.

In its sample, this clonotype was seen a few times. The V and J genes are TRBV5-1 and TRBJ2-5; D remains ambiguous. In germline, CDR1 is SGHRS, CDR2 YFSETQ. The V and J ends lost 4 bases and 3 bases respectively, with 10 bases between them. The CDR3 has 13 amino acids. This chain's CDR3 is CASSPSPEETQYF. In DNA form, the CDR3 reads TGCGCCAGCAGCCCGTCCCCCGAAGAGACCCAGTACTTC.

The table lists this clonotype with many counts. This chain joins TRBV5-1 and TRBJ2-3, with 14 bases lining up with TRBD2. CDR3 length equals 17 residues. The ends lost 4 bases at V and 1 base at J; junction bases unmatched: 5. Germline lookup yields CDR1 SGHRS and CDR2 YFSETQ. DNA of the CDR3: TGCGCCAGCAGCAGGGGACTAGCGGGGGATGGCACAGATACGCAGTATTTT. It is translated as CASSRGLAGDGTDTQYF.

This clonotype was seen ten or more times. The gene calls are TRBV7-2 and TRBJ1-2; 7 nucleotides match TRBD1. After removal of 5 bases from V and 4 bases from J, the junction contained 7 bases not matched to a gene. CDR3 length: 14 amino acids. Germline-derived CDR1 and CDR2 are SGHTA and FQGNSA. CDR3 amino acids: CASSPRDSGYGYTF. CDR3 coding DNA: TGTGCCAGCAGCCCCCGGGACAGCGGCTATGGCTACACCTTC.

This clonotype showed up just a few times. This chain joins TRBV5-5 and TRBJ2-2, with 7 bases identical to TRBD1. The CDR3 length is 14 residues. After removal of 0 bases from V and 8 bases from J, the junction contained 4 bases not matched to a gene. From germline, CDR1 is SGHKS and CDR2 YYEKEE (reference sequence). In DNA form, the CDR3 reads TGTGCCAGCAGCTTGGTGGCAGGGGGAGGGGAGCTGTTTTTT. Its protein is CASSLVAGGGELFF.

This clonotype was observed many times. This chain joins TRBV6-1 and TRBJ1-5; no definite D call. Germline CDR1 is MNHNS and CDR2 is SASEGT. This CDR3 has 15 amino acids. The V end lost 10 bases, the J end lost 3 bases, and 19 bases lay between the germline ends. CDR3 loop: CATQRTDRHNQPQHF. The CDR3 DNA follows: TGTGCCACCCAGAGAACCGACCGGCACAATCAGCCCCAGCATTTT.

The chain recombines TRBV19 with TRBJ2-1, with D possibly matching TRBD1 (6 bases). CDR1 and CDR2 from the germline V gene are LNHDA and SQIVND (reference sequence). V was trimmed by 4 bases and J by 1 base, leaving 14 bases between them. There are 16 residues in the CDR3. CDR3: CASSRPVDRSYNEQFF. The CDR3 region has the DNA TGTGCCAGTAGTAGGCCCGTCGACAGGTCCTACAATGAGCAGTTCTTC.

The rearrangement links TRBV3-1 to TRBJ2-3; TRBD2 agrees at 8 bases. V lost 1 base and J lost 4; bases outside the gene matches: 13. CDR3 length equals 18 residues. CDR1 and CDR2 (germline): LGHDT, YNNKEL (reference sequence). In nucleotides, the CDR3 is TGTGCCAGCAGCCAAGGAGCTCGAGGACTAGCATCATCAGATACGCAGTATTTT. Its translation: CASSQGARGLASSDTQYF.

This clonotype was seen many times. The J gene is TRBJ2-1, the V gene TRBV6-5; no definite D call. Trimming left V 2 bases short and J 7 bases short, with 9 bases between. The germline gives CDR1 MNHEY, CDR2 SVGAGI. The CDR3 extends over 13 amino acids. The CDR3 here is CASSYTVGNEQFF. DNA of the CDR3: TGTGCCAGCAGTTACACTGTTGGAAATGAGCAGTTCTTC.

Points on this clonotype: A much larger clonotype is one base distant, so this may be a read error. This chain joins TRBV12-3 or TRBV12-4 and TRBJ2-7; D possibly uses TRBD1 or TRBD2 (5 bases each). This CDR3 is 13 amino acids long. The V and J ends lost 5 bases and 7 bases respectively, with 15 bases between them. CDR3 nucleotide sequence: TGTGCCAGCAGTCCGTGGGGGTCAGAGGAGCAGTACTTC. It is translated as CASSPWGSEEQYF.

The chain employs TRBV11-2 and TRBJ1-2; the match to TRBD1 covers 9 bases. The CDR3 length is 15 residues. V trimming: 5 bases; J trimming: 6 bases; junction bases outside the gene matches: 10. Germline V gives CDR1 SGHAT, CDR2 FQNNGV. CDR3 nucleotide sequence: TGTGCCAGCAGCCGGGATACCGGGACAGGGAATGGCTACACCTTC. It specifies CASSRDTGTGNGYTF.

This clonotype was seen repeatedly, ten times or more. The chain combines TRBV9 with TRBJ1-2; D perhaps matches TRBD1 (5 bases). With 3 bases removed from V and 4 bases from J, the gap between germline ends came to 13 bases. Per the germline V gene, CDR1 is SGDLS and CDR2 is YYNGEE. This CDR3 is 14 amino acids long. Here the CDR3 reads CASSAITGSYGYTF. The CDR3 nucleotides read TGTGCCAGCAGCGCGATAACAGGCTCCTATGGCTACACCTTC.

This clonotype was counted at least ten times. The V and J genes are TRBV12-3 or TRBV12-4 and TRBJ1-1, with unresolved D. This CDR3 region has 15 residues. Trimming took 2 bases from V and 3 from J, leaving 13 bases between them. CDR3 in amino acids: CASSLTQYPHTEAFF. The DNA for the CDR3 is TGTGCCAGCAGTTTAACGCAGTATCCCCACACTGAAGCTTTCTTT.